This T cell receptor beta chain was found in a study of Graves' ophthalmopathy and Graves' hyperthyroidism (dated by TCRdb to the late 2010s). Study-wide context: Stable hyperthyroidism was defined as no progression to ophthalmopathy within 18 months of follow-up. The study used signatures of the TCR beta repertoire to tell Graves' ophthalmopathy apart from Graves' hyperthyroidism and to predict which patients would progress to ophthalmopathy. In total, 120 to 150 blood samples were TCR-sequenced: approximately 40 ophthalmopathy, under 80 hyperthyroidism and approximately 17 hyperthyroidism-to-ophthalmopathy patients. To explore V-J signatures that distinguish ophthalmopathy from hyperthyroidism, a discovery set of under 110 patients was enrolled, made up of more than 40 with ophthalmopathy and 55 to 65 with stable hyperthyroidism. For independent validation, a separate cohort was made up of fewer than 20 hyperthyroidism patients plus 17 patients who later progressed from hyperthyroidism to ophthalmopathy. In roughly 6 hyperthyroidism patients, T-cell repertoires of thyroid tissue and blood were compared. Following sample collection, hyperthyroidism patients were given methimazole at a starting dose of 30 mg daily, and ophthalmopathy patients were given high-dose intravenous methylprednisolone. Overall study results and their limits: In cross-validation, the 13-signature model distinguished ophthalmopathy from stable hyperthyroidism with 85% to 90% sensitivity and around 82% specificity, and in the test set the corresponding values were about 80% and 75%. In validation, the model predicted ophthalmopathy progression with over 60% sensitivity and approximately 72% specificity; around twelve predicted patients were CT-confirmed with GO in a median of approximately 6.5 months. Sample size was not statistically predetermined, and group allocation was not concealed from the investigators. Most expanded thyroid clonotypes with a frequency above 0.001 also appeared in blood, which suggests that blood repertoires may reflect the immune response in the thyroid.

A remark on this clonotype: Its antigen is not yet known. The sample holds no much larger clone one base away, and base qualities are not on file.

Hyperthyroidism patients were newly diagnosed, were aged 18 to 65 years, and had a disease duration under 2 months. Patients with other autoimmune diseases, uncontrolled infections, pregnancy or lactation were excluded from the study. Diagnosis relied on clinical symptoms, serum thyroxine, TRAb, thyroid ultrasound and orbital computed tomography. Total RNA was extracted using Trizol reagent, and RNA quality was checked on an Agilent 2100 Bioanalyzer. Clipping removes 1 base from V and 2 bases from J, with 11 as the unmatched junction base count. The germline V gene specifies SGHDT as CDR1 and YYEEEE as CDR2. From its cysteine to its phenylalanine, the CDR3 spans 17 amino acids. Here the CDR3 DNA is all that survives: 51 bases in frame from base 1. For repertoire sequencing, TCR beta CDR3 regions were amplified from RNA transcripts. The first round was an RT-PCR using HTBI primers with the Qiagen OneStep RT-PCR kit, and this first round was followed by a second-round multiplex PCR, then size selection and purification. Libraries were sequenced paired-end with 100 bp reads on an Illumina HiSeq2000. Per the source publication's procedure: SOAPnuke was used to process the reads, removing any read that contained adapters or uncalled bases, had a mean Phred below 15, or lacked an exact match to the constant primer or identifier. COPE v1.2.5 was used to merge the high-quality paired reads. Unique nucleotide sequences were defined as clonotypes and aligned to IMGT TRB V, D and J references using MiTCR v1.1. Only V-J combinations with frequency above 0.0001 were analysed, covering 99.2% of repertoires. For each V-J combination, a TCR clonal expansion and chaos score was defined as the ratio of F50 clonal expansion to chaos observed in the TCRdist matrix. Welch's t-statistics and random forest were used to reduce features to about a dozen V-J combinations, which were fed into a naive Bayes classifier. The Morisita-Horn index was used to measure how similar the thyroid and blood repertoires were. The public sequencing data were trimmed at Q25 with fastp and processed into clonotypes with MiXCR by TCRdb, which kept only in-frame beta chains. Every entry covers one CDR3 protein and lists the most common genes and DNA from its rows. The authors' filters were not applied to this entry. The table for this sample lists around 1,200,000 distinct CDR3 sequences; about 38% of them were counted only once. The top ten hold 11% of the sample.

This TCR derives from an adult man with Graves' hyperthyroidism. What was sequenced was peripheral blood or thyroid tissue (not recorded which). The chain couples TRBV5-6 to TRBJ2-5; TRBD1 lines up with 7 middle nucleotides. The DNA sequence is as follows: TGTGCCAGCAGCTTGAAACCGGGACAGAAGGAACAAGAGACCCAGTACTTC. Its product reads: CASSLKPGQKEQETQYF.